This TCR beta chain was obtained from a study of blood T cell repertoires in COVID-19. Study information: Sample material is recorded as cDNA or gDNA derived from T cells, B-cell-depleted T cells, or PBMCs.

Methods used by the authors: The assay estimated nucleated cells by amplifying reference gene primers. The method was immunoSEQ multiplex PCR; TCRdb's version includes in-frame clones alone and lacks a portion of them. Clonal size and the V and J genes are those of that table, whereas D and trimming came from the DNA. The table has a few hundred thousand clones, 75% to 90% seen once. This clonotype was obtained from a woman aged 18-30 years with acute or convalescent COVID-19. Sequencing used peripheral blood.

CDR3 in amino acids: CASRLSGTSGFEQYF. The CDR3 nucleotides read TGCGCCAGCAGATTATCCGGGACTAGCGGTTTCGAGCAGTACTTC. The chain links TRBV10-2 to TRBJ2-7, with TRBD2 matching 11 bases. Germline V gives CDR1 WSHSY, CDR2 SAAADI. The V segment lost 6 bases and the J segment 6 bases; nucleotides outside the gene matches: 10. This CDR3 comprises 15 residues.